The rows below give T cell receptor beta chains drawn from one sample of a study of chronic HIV infection and antiretroviral therapy. TCRdb reprocessed the 5' RACE reads with MiXCR, giving one entry per CDR3 protein. The sample lists more than 25,000 distinct CDR3 sequences, more than 7.5% occurring once. The sequencing input was peripheral blood. All receptors come from an adult who had HIV and had not received antiretroviral therapy, or was an uninfected healthy control (not recorded which). The CDR3 runs from the conserved cysteine through the conserved F or W. A D gene is named only where the DNA matches it firmly. Size values are once, few and many counts, or a class for expanded clones, and some rows have none.

>few|-|TRBV7-2|TRBJ2-5
TGTGCCAGCAGCTTAGACAACCAAGAGACCCAGTACTTC
CASSLDNQETQYF
>few|-|TRBV20-1|TRBJ2-1
TGCAGTGCTAGAGCGGACAGCGGCAATGAGCAGTTCTTC
CSARADSGNEQFF
>medium-sized|TRBD2|TRBV5-5|TRBJ2-3
TGTGCCAGCAGCCGGCCCGGGACTAGCGTCAAAGATACGCAGTATTTT
CASSRPGTSVKDTQYF
>many|TRBD1|TRBV27|TRBJ2-1
TGTGCCAGCAGTTTCAACAGGGGGCTTGCCCTAAATGAGCAGTTCTTC
CASSFNRGLALNEQFF
>few|-|TRBV27|TRBJ2-5
TGTGCCAGCAGTTTGGAAGGGTTCGAAGAGACCCAGTACTTC
CASSLEGFEETQYF
>-|-|TRBV4-3|TRBJ2-7
TGCGCCAGCAGCCAAGAGTCCAGCGTTCGTTACGAGCAGTACTTC
CASSQESSVRYEQYF
>few|TRBD2|TRBV29-1|TRBJ2-5
TGCAGCGTTGAAGTTCGCGGGGGGCCGGAGACCCAGTACTTC
CSVEVRGGPETQYF
>few|TRBD2|TRBV27|TRBJ2-3
TGTGCCAGCAGCCGGGACTACAGGGATACGCAGTATTTT
CASSRDYRDTQYF
>many|-|TRBV7-9|TRBJ2-7
TGTGCCAGCAGCCCTAGCTCCTACGAGCAGTACTTC
CASSPSSYEQYF
>many|-|TRBV12-3/TRBV12-4|TRBJ2-2
TGTGCCAGTGATTGGGACCTAAAAGGCACCGGGGAGCTGTTTTTT
CASDWDLKGTGELFF
>few|TRBD1|TRBV14|TRBJ1-6
TGTGCCAGCAGCCAAAACCCGACGGAAGACAGGGTCAATTCACCCCTCCACTTT
CASSQNPTEDRVNSPLHF
>many|-|TRBV25-1|TRBJ2-7
TGTGCCAGCAGTTCCCAGGTACTCTCCTACGAGCAGTACTTC
CASSSQVLSYEQYF
>few|-|TRBV29-1|TRBJ1-1
TGCAGCGTTGAAGGGCGTCAGACCACTGAAGCTTTCTTT
CSVEGRQTTEAFF
>many|-|TRBV19|TRBJ2-1
TGTGCCAGTAGTACCGGGTGGGGGGGCGATTGGAATGAGCAGTTCTTC
CASSTGWGGDWNEQFF
>-|-|TRBV25-1|TRBJ2-3
TGTGCCAGCAGAGATTCACCAGATACGCAGTATTTT
CASRDSPDTQYF
>many|-|TRBV7-9|TRBJ1-4
TGTGCCAGCAGCTTAGCCGTTTCTATAGGCGAAAAACTGTTTTTT
CASSLAVSIGEKLFF
>few|-|TRBV5-1|TRBJ1-2
TGCGCCAGCAGCTTGGGAATCGTCTATGGCTACACCTTC
CASSLGIVYGYTF
>-|TRBD2|TRBV20-1|TRBJ2-1
TGCAGTGCTCGACTAGCGGGAGGGCTTTCCTCCTACAATGAGCAGTTCTTC
CSARLAGGLSSYNEQFF
>-|TRBD1|TRBV9|TRBJ1-1
TGTGCCAGCAGCGTATCGGGACAGGGGGGCTCTGAAGCTTTCTTT
CASSVSGQGGSEAFF
>many|-|TRBV5-6|TRBJ1-4
TGTGCCAGCAGCTTGGGGGGCGGCCCAGTCGCAACTAATGAAAAACTGTTTTTT
CASSLGGGPVATNEKLFF
>few|TRBD1|TRBV12-3/TRBV12-4|TRBJ2-2
TGTGCCAGCAGTTTTGGACAGGGGCGTGAGTACACCGGGGAGCTGTTTTTT
CASSFGQGREYTGELFF
>many|TRBD1|TRBV9|TRBJ1-1
TGTGCCAGCAGCCCCCCGGACAGGATAAACACTGAAGCTTTCTTT
CASSPPDRINTEAFF
>-|-|TRBV5-1|TRBJ1-1
TGCGCCAGCAGCTTGGTCCTGAACACTGAAGCTTTCTTT
CASSLVLNTEAFF
>-|-|TRBV29-1|TRBJ1-4
TGCAACGTTGTTGCAGGAAGTAATGAAAAACTGTTTTTT
CNVVAGSNEKLFF
>few|TRBD1|TRBV29-1|TRBJ2-3
TGCAGCGTACCCCGGGACAGTGTCGCAGATACGCAGTATTTT
CSVPRDSVADTQYF
>many|TRBD1|TRBV5-1|TRBJ2-1
TGCGCCAGCAGCTTGGGACAGGGGAACAATGAGCAGTTCTTC
CASSLGQGNNEQFF
>-|-|TRBV3-1|TRBJ1-5
TGTGCCAGCAGCCAGGGGGAGGATCAGCCCCAGCATTTT
CASSQGEDQPQHF
>many|-|TRBV20-1|TRBJ2-7
TGCAGTGCTAGAGATCGAACCGGGACAACCTACGAGCAGTACTTC
CSARDRTGTTYEQYF
>many|-|TRBV2|TRBJ1-1
TGTGCCAGCAGTGAACGCAGTCCAATGAACACTGAAGCTTTCTTT
CASSERSPMNTEAFF
>many|-|TRBV20-1|TRBJ1-5
TGCAGTGTCCAGGGAGGGGGAGTGGGTCAGCCCCAGCATTTT
CSVQGGGVGQPQHF
>many|TRBD2|TRBV11-2|TRBJ2-1
TGTGCCAGCAGCTTTAAGCGGGGGGGACTATACAATGAGCAGTTCTTC
CASSFKRGGLYNEQFF
>few|TRBD1|TRBV29-1|TRBJ1-3
TGCAGCGTGCAGGGGGCTTTGGTGAACACCATATATTTT
CSVQGALVNTIYF
>few|TRBD1|TRBV2|TRBJ1-5
TGTGCCAGCAGTCTTGACAGGGGAAGGGGTCAGCCCCAGCATTTT
CASSLDRGRGQPQHF
>many|-|TRBV28|TRBJ2-7
TGTGCCACCTTGCCGGGGGAGGACCACGAGCAGTACTTC
CATLPGEDHEQYF
>many|TRBD1|TRBV2|TRBJ2-3
TGTGCCAGCAGGACCCGGACAGGGGGGAGTAGCACAGATACGCAGTATTTT
CASRTRTGGSSTDTQYF
>-|-|TRBV7-2|TRBJ1-4
TGTGCCAGCAGCTTAGCGGGGGGGGCCGGTGAAAAACTGTTTTTT
CASSLAGGAGEKLFF
>-|-|TRBV10-3|TRBJ1-5
TGTGCCATCAGCGGAATGGACCGATGGGGCAATCAGCCCCAGCATTTT
CAISGMDRWGNQPQHF
>few|TRBD2|TRBV11-3|TRBJ2-7
TGTGCCAGCAGCCTCTTTGGGGGGGGGGTCTACGAGCAGTACTTC
CASSLFGGGVYEQYF